This entry describes one TCR beta chain. The source of the sample is a study of T-cell reconstitution after alpha-beta-depleted transplantation in children. TCRbeta library construction was performed incorporating unique molecular identifiers. TCRdb itself ran the PCR reads through MiXCR, one entry per CDR3 protein. The table shows 200,000 to 250,000 distinct CDR3 sequences, with about 12% occurring only once. Here the sequenced sample was PBMCs from the stem cell graft donor, taken from the stem cell graft. The TCR sequence derives from a human donor who donated a stem cell graft to a child with acute lymphoblastic leukemia.

This chain's CDR3 is CASRSSGQALNQPQHF. Written as DNA, the CDR3 is TGTGCCAGTAGATCCTCGGGGCAGGCTCTCAATCAGCCCCAGCATTTT. The gene calls are TRBV19 and TRBJ1-5, with a tentative D call TRBD1 (5 bases). The CDR3 extends over 16 amino acids. Trimming left V 6 bases short and J 3 bases short, with 18 bases between. CDR1 and CDR2 (germline): LNHDA, SQIVND (reference sequence).